The 21 T cell receptor beta chains listed next were all sequenced from one sample in a study of shared clonotypes between healthy human individuals. This table comes from immunoSEQ multiplex PCR, and its TCRdb copy is limited to in-frame clones, with some not included. The sample has around 2.5 million clones, 93% seen once; the top ten hold 0.36%. The specimen was naive CD4+ T cells from PBMCs. Stated subset: CD45RA+ positively selected. These receptors originate from a man aged 18 to 29 in good health. Some clones in this sample may be carry-over from other donors' samples.

The rearrangement links TRBV10-3 to TRBJ2-7; 10 nucleotides line up with TRBD2. This CDR3 is built from 15 residues. The V segment lost 6 bases and the J segment 1 base; nucleotides outside the gene matches: 6. The germline CDR1 and CDR2 sequences are ENHRY and SYGVKD. The CDR3 protein is CAISSSGGFSYEQYF. CDR3 nucleotide sequence: TGTGCCATCAGCTCTAGCGGGGGCTTTTCCTACGAGCAGTACTTC.

Turning to this clone: The same CDR3 also results from other DNA sequences found in this sample. V usage is TRBV6-6 and J usage is TRBJ1-1; D is undetermined. Trimming cost V 2 bases and J 2 bases, with 9 bases left between them. The germline V gene has CDR1 MNHNY and CDR2 SVGAGI (reference sequence). The CDR3 covers 14 residues. This CDR3 reads CASSYPQLNTEAFF. The CDR3 DNA sequence: TGTGCCAGCAGTTACCCCCAACTCAACACTGAAGCTTTCTTT.

This clone was recorded a few times. The chain is built from TRBV28 and TRBJ1-1; no reliable D call. The CDR3 extends over 14 amino acids. Trimming took off 10 bases at V and 5 bases at J, with 20 bases between the two ends. Germline-derived CDR1 and CDR2 are MDHEN and SYDVKM. The CDR3 sequence: CATQAGWVETEAFF. In DNA, the CDR3 is TGTGCCACCCAGGCGGGGTGGGTGGAAACTGAAGCTTTCTTT.

This chain uses TRBV28 with TRBJ1-4; no clear D. With 8 bases removed from V and 11 bases from J, the gap between germline ends came to 12 bases. The CDR3 is 11 residues long. CDR1 is MDHEN and CDR2 is SYDVKM in the germline V gene. CDR3 loop: CASRLGGKLFF. CDR3 coding DNA: TGTGCCAGCCGCTTGGGAGGGAAACTGTTTTTT.

This chain connects TRBV6-5 to TRBJ2-1, with 8 bases fitting TRBD1. Germline V CDR1 and CDR2: MNHEY, SVGAGI. With V trimmed by 6 bases and J by 8 bases, 9 bases remained unmatched. The CDR3 covers 14 residues. The CDR3 nucleotides read TGTGCCAGCAGACGACAGGGGCGGGTCTATGAGCAGTTCTTC. The encoded protein is CASRRQGRVYEQFF.

V gene TRBV5-1 combines with J gene TRBJ2-2; unclear D gene. CDR1 and CDR2 (germline): SGHRS, YFSETQ. The V end was cut by 0 bases, the J end by 5 bases, with 8 bases between. There are 14 residues in the CDR3. The CDR3 loop is CASSLAYRTGELFF. The CDR3 bases are TGCGCCAGCAGCTTGGCCTATCGAACCGGGGAGCTGTTTTTT.

The CDR3 bases are TGTGCCAGTAGTATCAGAGGGGGCGCGACTAATGAAAAACTGTTTTTT. The encoded protein is CASSIRGGATNEKLFF. This chain uses TRBV19 with TRBJ1-4, with 7 bases that match TRBD1. CDR1 and CDR2 (germline): LNHDA, SQIVND (reference sequence). Trimming at V came to 3 bases and at J to 2 bases, leaving 6 bases not matched to a gene. The CDR3 covers 16 residues.

CDR3 nucleotide sequence: TGTGCCAGCAGCGCGTCGGGACAGGGAGTCTACTATGGCTACACCTTC. It specifies CASSASGQGVYYGYTF. This chain joins TRBV6-4 and TRBJ1-2, with 9 bases aligning to TRBD1. V shed 6 bases and J 3 bases; nucleotides not matched to a gene: 11. CDR1 and CDR2 from the germline V gene are MRHNA and SNTAGT. CDR3 length: 16 residues.

In its sample, this clone was seen a few times. The chain is built from TRBV2 and TRBJ2-1; TRBD2 matches 10 bases. The CDR3 has 16 residues. Unmatched junction bases numbered 2, after V lost 3 bases and J lost 0 bases. Per germline, CDR1 SNHLY and CDR2 FYNNEI. The CDR3: CASSDLAGDSYNEQFF. For the CDR3, the DNA is TGTGCCAGCAGTGACCTAGCGGGAGACTCCTACAATGAGCAGTTCTTC.

This clone was seen once. The chain combines TRBV18 with TRBJ1-2; D is uncertain. This CDR3 contains 15 residues. Germline loops: CDR1 KGHSH, CDR2 LQKENI. V lost 3 bases, J lost 2 bases, and 13 bases lay in between. CDR3 protein: CASSPLPLSNYGYTF. CDR3 DNA sequence: TGTGCCAGCTCACCCCTCCCCCTATCGAACTATGGCTACACCTTC.

This rearrangement joins TRBV5-1 to TRBJ1-2; 11 bases line up with TRBD1. This CDR3 is 17 amino acids long. In germline, CDR1 is SGHRS, CDR2 YFSETQ. The V and J ends lost 4 bases and 4 bases, in that order; junction bases with no gene match: 12. The CDR3 sequence: CASSQRTGGAGGYGYTF. DNA of the CDR3: TGCGCCAGCAGCCAAAGGACAGGGGGCGCCGGTGGCTATGGCTACACCTTC.

This chain connects TRBV7-2 to TRBJ2-3, with 7 nucleotides matching TRBD1. The CDR3 spans 15 residues. Per the germline V gene, CDR1 is SGHTA and CDR2 is FQGNSA. J was trimmed by 2 bases and V by 5 bases; bases with no gene match: 7. The CDR3: CASSPGQLVTDTQYF. As DNA, the CDR3 is TGTGCCAGCAGCCCGGGACAGCTCGTCACAGATACGCAGTATTTT.

The genes are TRBV10-1 and TRBJ1-1; D not certain. The CDR3 loop spans 15 amino acids. CDR1 and CDR2 from the germline V gene are WNHNN and SYGVQD (reference sequence). Trimming took 0 bases from V and 4 from J, leaving 12 bases between them. The CDR3 DNA is TGCGCCAGCAGTGAGTCAGGCTTGGCGGGCACTGAAGCTTTCTTT. As protein: CASSESGLAGTEAFF.

On this clone itself: Distinct nucleotide sequences in the sample also encode this CDR3. This chain links TRBV27 with TRBJ2-1; tentative D call: TRBD2 (6 bases). Germline V CDR1 and CDR2: MNHEY, SMNVEV (reference sequence). The CDR3 has 13 amino acids. V was shortened by 5 bases and J by 4 bases, with 9 bases between the two germline ends. The CDR3 loop is CASSRGLYNEQFF. CDR3 sequence (DNA): TGTGCCAGCAGTCGGGGACTGTACAATGAGCAGTTCTTC.

The rearrangement joins TRBV5-6 to TRBJ1-2; 7 bases map to TRBD1. The CDR3 extends over 15 amino acids. Germline V gene sequence: CDR1 SGHDT, CDR2 YYEEEE. V shed 1 base and J 3 bases; nucleotides not matched to a gene: 6. This chain's CDR3 is CASSLTGQTYYGYTF. CDR3 in DNA: TGTGCCAGCAGCTTGACGGGACAGACCTACTATGGCTACACCTTC.

Concerning this clone itself: This same CDR3 is encoded by further DNA sequences in the sample. The genes are TRBV19 and TRBJ2-7; 8 bases agree with TRBD1. The V segment lost 5 bases and the J segment 2 bases; nucleotides outside the gene matches: 5. The germline gives CDR1 LNHDA, CDR2 SQIVND (reference sequence). The CDR3 consists of 14 residues. The CDR3 DNA reads TGTGCCAGTAGTGGCGGACAGGGAACCTACGAGCAGTACTTC. This gives the protein CASSGGQGTYEQYF.

This clone was counted once. The genes are TRBV28 and TRBJ2-2; D may be TRBD1 or TRBD2 (5 bases each). The CDR3 contains 19 residues. V lost 7 bases, J lost 5 bases, and 29 bases lay in between. Germline V gives CDR1 MDHEN, CDR2 SYDVKM. CDR3 sequence reads: CASKGRPRITREETGELFF. The CDR3 DNA is TGTGCCAGCAAGGGGCGGCCGAGAATTACTAGAGAAGAGACCGGGGAGCTGTTTTTT.

This chain uses TRBV4-3 with TRBJ2-1, with D unclear. Germline V gives CDR1 LGHNA, CDR2 YSLEER. This CDR3 is 12 amino acids long. Trimming took 0 bases from V and 10 from J, leaving 7 bases between them. The CDR3 here is CASSQDVGEQFF. In DNA, the CDR3 is TGCGCCAGCAGCCAAGATGTTGGCGAGCAGTTCTTC.

V gene TRBV11-3 combines with J gene TRBJ2-3; 8 positions agree with TRBD2. V was clipped by 1 base and J by 1 base; unmatched bases: 4. The CDR3 runs 16 residues. From germline, CDR1 is SGHNT and CDR2 YENEEA. The CDR3 loop reads CASSLGVAGRTDTQYF. CDR3 nucleotides: TGTGCCAGCAGCTTAGGGGTAGCGGGACGCACAGATACGCAGTATTTT.

The V and J genes are TRBV18 and TRBJ2-3; possibly TRBD2 for D (5 bases). The CDR3 runs 17 residues. Germline CDR1 reads KGHSH; CDR2 reads LQKENI. V dropped 0 bases and J dropped 4 bases, with 17 bases sitting between them. The CDR3 spells CASSPPSRGTIADTQYF. DNA of the CDR3: TGTGCCAGCTCACCACCCTCCCGGGGTACGATTGCAGATACGCAGTATTTT.

This chain connects TRBV5-1 to TRBJ2-5, with a possible D match to TRBD1 (6 bases). This CDR3 region has 14 residues. The V gene's germline CDR1 is SGHRS and CDR2 YFSETQ. V gave up 3 bases and J gave up 3 bases, with 12 bases separating them. This CDR3 is CASSWGPFEETQYF. As DNA, the CDR3 is TGCGCCAGCAGCTGGGGGCCGTTCGAAGAGACCCAGTACTTC.